A single sample is the source of the 13 T cell receptor beta chains below, sequenced in a study of blood T cell repertoires in COVID-19. Assay used: immunoSEQ multiplex PCR; TCRdb lists only in-frame clones, some missing. The table records 150,000 to 200,000 clones, about 88% of them present only once. Source material: PBMCs or T cells enriched from blood (not recorded which). These receptors were collected from a young woman who had recovered from COVID-19.

V usage is TRBV11-2 and J usage is TRBJ1-1; D is uncertain. Trimming shortened V by 5 bases and J by 0 bases, and 13 bases separated the two germline ends. Per germline, CDR1 SGHAT and CDR2 FQNNGV. The CDR3 contains 15 residues. CDR3 sequence (DNA): TGTGCCAGCAGCCACGGCGTGGGCATGAACACTGAAGCTTTCTTT. This translates into CASSHGVGMNTEAFF.

This chain uses TRBV24-1 with TRBJ2-1, with a possible D match to TRBD1 (6 bases). Trimming left V 0 bases short and J 0 bases short, with 11 bases between. Germline V gene sequence: CDR1 KGHDR, CDR2 SFDVKD. The CDR3 sequence is 17 residues long. The CDR3 here is CATSDLQSDSSYNEQFF. In DNA form, the CDR3 reads TGTGCCACCAGTGATTTGCAATCGGACAGCTCCTACAATGAGCAGTTCTTC.

This chain uses TRBV28 with TRBJ1-4, with D tentatively TRBD1 (5 bases). The CDR3 has 13 amino acids. The germline V gene has CDR1 MDHEN and CDR2 SYDVKM. V shed 8 bases and J shed 7 bases, with 14 bases lying between them. The DNA for the CDR3 is TGTGCCAGCGGGGCAGTGAGACGTGAAAAACTGTTTTTT. This gives the protein CASGAVRREKLFF.

The chain recombines TRBV4-2 with TRBJ1-5, with D perhaps TRBD1 (5 bases). The CDR3 covers 17 residues. V lost 0 bases and J 1 base, leaving 13 bases between the germline ends. Germline V lookup: CDR1 LGHNA, CDR2 YNFKEQ. Written as DNA, the CDR3 is TGTGCCAGCAGCCAAGACTCCGGGGGAGGCAGCAATCAGCCCCAGCATTTT. Residues: CASSQDSGGGSNQPQHF.

This clone was seen a few times. The genes are TRBV11-2 and TRBJ1-5, with D perhaps TRBD1 (5 bases). The germline V and J ends were trimmed by 5 bases and 7 bases, with 12 bases remaining between them. Germline V gene data show CDR1 as SGHAT and CDR2 as FQNNGV. This CDR3 has 13 residues. The CDR3 DNA reads as TGTGCCAGCAGCCGGGAGGGGCAGCAGCCCCAGCATTTT. Its protein product is CASSREGQQPQHF.

The chain recombines TRBV9 with TRBJ2-5; 9 bases fit TRBD2. Germline V gene sequence: CDR1 SGDLS, CDR2 YYNGEE. The CDR3 covers 19 residues. V gave up 4 bases and J gave up 4 bases; unmatched junction bases: 20. The CDR3 sequence is CASSPHGLAGRSSPETQYF. The CDR3 nucleotides read TGTGCCAGCAGCCCCCATGGTCTAGCGGGGAGATCATCGCCAGAGACCCAGTACTTC.

The rearrangement links TRBV5-1 to TRBJ1-1; D unresolved. The V gene's germline CDR1 is SGHRS and CDR2 YFSETQ. The CDR3 extends over 12 amino acids. V was pared by 6 bases and J by 8 bases, with 14 bases between. The chain's CDR3 is CASNADPGEAFF. Here the CDR3 DNA reads TGCGCCAGCAACGCGGACCCGGGGGAAGCTTTCTTT. The whole variable domain, filled in from reference TRBV5-1 and TRBJ1-1, reads KAGVTQTPRYLIKTRGQQVTLSCSPISGHRSVSWYQQTPGQGLQFLFEYFSETQRNKGNFPGRFSGRQFSNSRSEMNVSTLELGDSALYLCASNADPGEAFFGQGTRLTVV.

The chain joins TRBV12-3 or TRBV12-4 to TRBJ2-2; TRBD1 might be the D (6 bases). Trimming removed 7 bases at V and 6 bases at J, with 9 bases between. The CDR3 has 12 residues. CDR3 DNA: TGTGCCAGCACCCAGGGGCCCGGGGAGCTGTTTTTT. The encoded protein is CASTQGPGELFF.

The chain couples TRBV18 to TRBJ1-4; D remains ambiguous. The CDR3 has 18 residues. Germline V gene sequence: CDR1 KGHSH, CDR2 LQKENI. Trimming pared 4 bases from V and 0 bases from J, leaving 18 bases between. The CDR3 sequence: CASSLETPGYPTNEKLFF. The CDR3 nucleotides are TGTGCCAGCTCACTAGAAACTCCGGGATACCCAACTAATGAAAAACTGTTTTTT.

V gene TRBV6-5 combines with J gene TRBJ1-2; 9 bases align to TRBD1. The CDR3 runs to 15 residues. CDR1 and CDR2 (germline): MNHEY, SVGAGI. The junction had 10 bases not matched to a gene; V was cut back by 6 bases and J by 5 bases. In DNA form, the CDR3 reads TGTGCCAGCAGACAGGGGGCGCTGGGAAATTATGGCTACACCTTC. Protein sequence: CASRQGALGNYGYTF.

The genes are TRBV28 and TRBJ2-7; D ambiguous. V lost 6 bases and J 2 bases, leaving 14 bases between the germline ends. Germline-derived CDR1 and CDR2 are MDHEN and SYDVKM. The CDR3 covers 14 residues. CDR3 coding DNA: TGTGCCAGCAGGCCCCCGGGTTCGACCTACGAGCAGTACTTC. Residues: CASRPPGSTYEQYF.

The chain employs TRBV6-1 and TRBJ1-1; D perhaps matches TRBD1 (6 bases). This CDR3 is 15 amino acids long. Per germline, CDR1 MNHNS and CDR2 SASEGT. Trimming removed 3 bases from V and 5 bases from J, with 16 bases in between. CDR3 region: CASSDPGGPRTEAFF. In DNA form, the CDR3 reads TGTGCCAGCAGTGACCCGGGGGGGCCGAGGACTGAAGCTTTCTTT.

In its sample, this clone was seen once. The gene calls are TRBV10-1 and TRBJ1-1; the D gene is possibly TRBD1 (6 bases). Germline V lookup: CDR1 WNHNN, CDR2 SYGVQD (reference sequence). The CDR3 totals 15 residues. V lost 3 bases to trimming and J lost 1 base, with 12 bases between them. DNA of the CDR3: TGCGCCAGCAGTGATCAATCCAGGGGGAACACTGAAGCTTTCTTT. Translation gives CASSDQSRGNTEAFF.